Below, 11 T cell receptor beta chains from the same sample are listed, as sequenced in a study of OX40 agonist ivuxolimab in advanced cancers. Assay: immunoSEQ multiplex PCR; the TCRdb copy retains only in-frame clones and omits some. The profile shows about 82,000 clones, over 75% of them singletons. The source material was CD4+ or CD8+ T cells sorted from blood, sampled in a trial of the OX40 agonist ivuxolimab. These receptors all stem from an adult with an advanced solid tumor such as melanoma, head and neck, liver or kidney cancer.

This rearrangement joins TRBV18 to TRBJ1-5, with D tentatively TRBD1 (6 bases). Trimming shortened V by 5 bases and J by 0 bases, and 11 bases separated the two germline ends. Germline values: CDR1 KGHSH, CDR2 LQKENI. The CDR3 length is 15 residues. The CDR3 sequence is CASSSDRNSNQPQHF. The CDR3 coding sequence is TGTGCCAGCTCATCTGACAGGAATAGCAATCAGCCCCAGCATTTT.

This chain joins TRBV7-2 and TRBJ2-7, with D perhaps TRBD1 or TRBD2 (5 bases each). The V end was cut by 4 bases, the J end by 3 bases, with 16 bases between. This CDR3 spans 15 amino acids. Germline V gene lookup returns CDR1 SGHTA and CDR2 FQGNSA. CDR3 sequence (DNA): TGTGCCAGCAGCTCGACCAGGGCGGCGGGCTACGAGCAGTACTTC. Translated, it gives CASSSTRAAGYEQYF.

The chain recombines TRBV19 with TRBJ1-2; possibly TRBD1 for D (5 bases). This CDR3 comprises 14 residues. V was cut by 5 bases and J by 7 bases, with 17 bases left in between. Germline V CDR1 and CDR2: LNHDA, SQIVND (reference sequence). CDR3 DNA sequence: TGTGCCAGTAGTGTCCCCCGGCAGGGTCTTGGCTACACCTTC. Translated, it gives CASSVPRQGLGYTF.

The J gene is TRBJ2-5, the V gene TRBV6-5, with D unclear. This CDR3 has 14 amino acids. Trimming took 7 bases from V and 2 from J, leaving 14 bases between them. Looked up from germline, CDR1 is MNHEY and CDR2 is SVGAGI. The CDR3 protein is CASNQSSAQETQYF. DNA of the CDR3: TGTGCCAGCAACCAATCGTCGGCACAAGAGACCCAGTACTTC.

This chain links TRBV19 with TRBJ1-5, with TRBD1 as a possible D gene (5 bases). The V end was cut by 3 bases, the J end by 0 bases, with 18 bases between. CDR1 is LNHDA, CDR2 SQIVND, per germline (reference sequence). The length of the CDR3 is 18 residues. The CDR3 here is CASSIPSGGGGSNQPQHF. The CDR3, as DNA: TGTGCCAGTAGTATCCCCTCGGGAGGCGGGGGTAGCAATCAGCCCCAGCATTTT.

The V and J genes are TRBV18 and TRBJ2-1; the D is unclear. This CDR3 has 13 residues. CDR1 is KGHSH, CDR2 LQKENI, per germline. V dropped 2 bases and J dropped 1 base, with 3 bases sitting between them. The chain's CDR3 is CASSPESYNEQFF. The CDR3 region has the DNA TGTGCCAGCTCACCAGAGTCCTACAATGAGCAGTTCTTC.

This sequence joins TRBV10-3 and TRBJ2-5; 7 positions match TRBD2. Germline values: CDR1 ENHRY, CDR2 SYGVKD. The CDR3 has 17 amino acids. V shed 0 bases, J shed 4 bases, and the junction held 11 bases outside the gene matches. The CDR3 here is CAISESLGGSGGETQYF. The CDR3 DNA follows: TGTGCCATCAGTGAGTCATTGGGCGGGAGTGGTGGAGAGACCCAGTACTTC.

The chain uses TRBV30 and TRBJ2-7, with 7 bases aligning to TRBD2. V lost 3 bases to trimming and J lost 4 bases; unmatched junction nucleotides: 6. The V gene's germline CDR1 is GTSNPN and CDR2 SVGIG (reference sequence). This CDR3 comprises 13 residues. For the CDR3, the DNA is TGTGCCTGGAGGCGGGAGAATTCGTACGAGCAGTACTTC. This gives the protein CAWRRENSYEQYF.

V usage is TRBV6-1 and J usage is TRBJ2-3, with D possibly being TRBD2 (5 bases). Germline values: CDR1 MNHNS, CDR2 SASEGT. This CDR3 is built from 15 residues. V was cut by 2 bases and J by 0 bases, with 9 bases left in between. The DNA of the CDR3 is TGTGCCAGCAGTGAAACTAGACCGAGCACAGATACGCAGTATTTT. Translated, it gives CASSETRPSTDTQYF.

The chain has TRBV9 and TRBJ2-3, with D unresolved. The CDR3 covers 14 residues. Germline V gene sequence: CDR1 SGDLS, CDR2 YYNGEE. V was clipped by 4 bases and J by 2 bases, with 11 bases between them. The CDR3 DNA reads TGTGCCAGCAGCCCCACTGGGATCACAGATACGCAGTATTTT. This sequence encodes CASSPTGITDTQYF. The variable domain in full, completed from reference TRBV9 and TRBJ2-3, reads DSGVTQTPKHLITATGQRVTLRCSPRSGDLSVYWYQQSLDQGLQFLIQYYNGEERAKGNILERFSAQQFPDLHSELNLSSLELGDSALYFCASSPTGITDTQYFGPGTRLTVL.

The rearrangement uses TRBV4-2 and TRBJ2-5, with D possibly matching TRBD1 (6 bases). Germline V CDR1 and CDR2: LGHNA, YNFKEQ. CDR3 length: 14 residues. Trimming stripped 2 bases from V and 2 bases from J, with 9 bases between. The CDR3 sequence: CASSQPDRQETQYF. Written as DNA, the CDR3 is TGTGCCAGCAGCCAACCGGACAGACAAGAGACCCAGTACTTC.